Reported below is one TCR beta chain. This sample stems from a study of patients and donors after allogeneic stem cell transplantation. The V and J ends lost 3 bases and 9 bases respectively, with 21 bases between them. This CDR3 contains 15 residues. In TCRdb, the RT-PCR reads were re-called with MiXCR into one record per CDR3 protein. The repertoire includes hundreds of thousands of distinct CDR3 sequences, 16% of them detected once, and roughly 7.2% sits in the top ten. The sequencing sample was made of blood, either unsorted or a sorted T cell fraction (not recorded which). The chain has TRBV12-3 or TRBV12-4 and TRBJ2-7, with a weak D call TRBD2 (7 bases). This receptor was identified in a human donor who was either an allogeneic HSCT recipient or a stem cell or donor lymphocyte infusion donor (not recorded which). It is not recorded whose cells these are; they may come from a transplant donor. For the CDR3, the DNA is TGTGCCAGCAGTTTGGGGGGGGCCAACGGACGACTGCAGTACTTC. It translates to CASSLGGANGRLQYF.